These 22 T cell receptor beta chains came from one sample sequenced in a study of coeliac disease (dated by TCRdb to between 2021 and 2024). The library was built by means of the immunoSEQ multiplex PCR assay. TCRdb's version of the immuneACCESS table is confined to in-frame rearrangements and falls short of the full clone set. An unresolved V gene accounts for under half of the shortfall where checked; the remainder is of unknown origin. Within this sample are some 9,100 clones, with 57% of them counted one time only. The top ten constitute roughly 9.8% of the sample. The sample taken for sequencing was intraepithelial lymphocytes from the gut. Reading the label with the study, this specimen's cell subset or site is: intraepithelial cell (IEC) fraction of small intestinal biopsy. The receptors stem from a woman aged 60-75 years with celiac disease.

Within the sample, this clone is medium-sized. The V and J genes are TRBV7-6 and TRBJ2-7; TRBD2 aligns across 11 bases. The CDR3 contains 14 residues. CDR1 and CDR2 from the germline V gene are SGHVS and FNYEAQ. Trimming at V came to 5 bases and at J to 5 bases, leaving 5 bases not matched to a gene. This chain's CDR3 is CASSPLAGEHEQYF. CDR3 DNA: TGTGCCAGCAGCCCACTAGCGGGAGAACACGAGCAGTACTTC.

The chain combines TRBV6-5 with TRBJ1-5, with a tentative D call TRBD1 (6 bases). Trimming shortened V by 5 bases and J by 5 bases, and 10 bases separated the two germline ends. Germline CDR1 is MNHEY and CDR2 is SVGAGI. CDR3 length equals 13 residues. CDR3 region: CASSTRTDQPQHF. DNA of the CDR3: TGTGCCAGCAGTACCCGGACAGATCAGCCCCAGCATTTT.

The J gene is TRBJ2-1, the V gene TRBV13; D is perhaps TRBD2 (6 bases). The V end lost 1 base, the J end lost 7 bases, and 14 bases lay between the germline ends. Germline CDR1 and CDR2: PRHDT and FYEKMQ (reference sequence). The length of the CDR3 is 15 residues. CDR3 region: CASSLAGDSGNEQFF. CDR3 nucleotides: TGTGCCAGCAGCTTAGCGGGGGATTCCGGTAATGAGCAGTTCTTC.

The chain couples TRBV9 to TRBJ2-7; D might be TRBD2 (6 bases). The CDR3 has 15 amino acids. V lost 0 bases and J lost 0, with 10 bases in between. CDR1 is SGDLS and CDR2 is YYNGEE in the germline V gene. The CDR3 loop is CASSVDSGLSYEQYF. For the CDR3, the DNA is TGTGCCAGCAGCGTAGATAGCGGCCTCTCCTACGAGCAGTACTTC.

This chain uses TRBV7-2 with TRBJ1-2; TRBD1 matches at 7 bases. Trimming at V came to 1 base and at J to 4 bases, leaving 6 bases not matched to a gene. Germline V gene lookup returns CDR1 SGHTA and CDR2 FQGNSA. The CDR3 spans 15 residues. The CDR3 nucleotides read TGTGCCAGCAGCTTAGGAACCGGGACAGTCTATGGCTACACCTTC. Encoded protein: CASSLGTGTVYGYTF.

The V and J genes are TRBV11-2 and TRBJ2-1; possible D gene TRBD1, 6 bases. The V gene's germline CDR1 is SGHAT and CDR2 FQNNGV. With 2 bases removed from V and 4 bases from J, the gap between germline ends came to 18 bases. The CDR3 runs to 17 residues. The CDR3: CASSLSGLGQFYNEQFF. CDR3 DNA sequence: TGTGCCAGCAGCTTAAGTGGGTTGGGACAATTTTACAATGAGCAGTTCTTC.

The J gene is TRBJ2-1, the V gene TRBV7-3; 9 nucleotides align to TRBD1. CDR3 length: 15 residues. V was clipped by 0 bases and J by 9 bases; unmatched bases: 6. Looked up from germline, CDR1 is SGHTA and CDR2 is FQGTGA. The DNA of the CDR3 is TGTGCCAGCAGCTTAACGTCGGACAGGGGTGCTGAGCAGTTCTTC. As protein: CASSLTSDRGAEQFF.

The gene calls are TRBV28 and TRBJ1-1, with 8 bases matching TRBD1. Germline lookup yields CDR1 MDHEN and CDR2 SYDVKM. The trim removed 6 bases at V and 1 base at J, leaving 1 base unmatched. This CDR3 has 13 amino acids. The CDR3 protein is CASRDRGNTEAFF. CDR3 nucleotides: TGTGCCAGCAGAGACAGGGGGAACACTGAAGCTTTCTTT.

This clone was detected a few times. The V call is TRBV14, the J call TRBJ1-6; 11 bases agree with TRBD1. The CDR3 has 15 amino acids. Germline V CDR1 and CDR2: SGHDN, FVKESK. The J segment lost 9 bases and the V segment lost 6 bases, leaving 7 bases of the junction unmatched. The CDR3 DNA reads TGTGCCAGCAGGCAGGACAGGGGGCGCGGTTCACCCCTCCACTTT. Protein: CASRQDRGRGSPLHF.

The rearrangement links TRBV2 to TRBJ1-1; 8 nucleotides line up with TRBD1. The CDR3 totals 16 residues. The junction had 12 bases not matched to a gene; V was cut back by 6 bases and J by 3 bases. Germline V gives CDR1 SNHLY, CDR2 FYNNEI. The CDR3 protein is CASSDTTGGWDTEAFF. The CDR3 DNA is TGTGCCAGCAGCGATACAACAGGGGGGTGGGACACTGAAGCTTTCTTT.

The V and J genes are TRBV28 and TRBJ1-2; D ambiguous. This CDR3 has 13 amino acids. The germline V gene encodes CDR1 MDHEN and CDR2 SYDVKM. Trimming removed 5 bases from V and 6 bases from J, with 13 bases in between. CDR3: CASSGLQSHGYTF. CDR3 DNA: TGTGCCAGCAGTGGGTTACAGAGCCATGGCTACACCTTC.

In this sample, this clone turned up once. The genes are TRBV5-1 and TRBJ1-2; D not resolved. The CDR3 length is 14 residues. The V and J ends lost 4 bases and 3 bases respectively, with 13 bases between them. Germline CDR1 is SGHRS and CDR2 is YFSETQ. The CDR3 spells CASSDTGSYYGYTF. CDR3 bases: TGCGCCAGCAGCGATACCGGGAGCTACTATGGCTACACCTTC. Full variable domain (missing parts from reference TRBV5-1 and TRBJ1-2): KAGVTQTPRYLIKTRGQQVTLSCSPISGHRSVSWYQQTPGQGLQFLFEYFSETQRNKGNFPGRFSGRQFSNSRSEMNVSTLELGDSALYLCASSDTGSYYGYTFGSGTRLTVV.

The chain is built from TRBV6-5 and TRBJ1-1; the D gene is possibly TRBD1 (5 bases). The V and J ends lost 6 bases and 4 bases respectively, with 18 bases between them. Germline V lookup: CDR1 MNHEY, CDR2 SVGAGI. The CDR3 length is 15 residues. The CDR3 coding sequence is TGTGCCAGCAGATCCGGGGGTGGGGAGGGCACTGAAGCTTTCTTT. Protein: CASRSGGGEGTEAFF.

V is TRBV5-4 and J is TRBJ2-7; 8 bases fit TRBD1. Germline values: CDR1 SGHNT, CDR2 YYREEE (reference sequence). Trimming at V came to 4 bases and at J to 4 bases, leaving 13 bases not matched to a gene. The CDR3 contains 16 residues. The CDR3 DNA sequence: TGTGCCAGCAGCAACATACCAGGGGGCACGTCTTACGAGCAGTACTTC. Encoded protein: CASSNIPGGTSYEQYF.

The rearrangement joins TRBV5-8 to TRBJ2-7; D call uncertain. This CDR3 contains 14 residues. V was trimmed by 2 bases and J by 0 bases, leaving 9 bases between them. The germline V gene encodes CDR1 SGHTS and CDR2 YDEGEE. CDR3 coding DNA: TGTGCCAGCAGCTTTGCGGTATACTCCTACGAGCAGTACTTC. Its translation is CASSFAVYSYEQYF.

The chain employs TRBV7-9 and TRBJ2-4; D may be TRBD1 (6 bases). The germline CDR1 and CDR2 sequences are SEHNR and FQNEAQ (reference sequence). Trimming stripped 8 bases from V and 6 bases from J, with 11 bases between. The CDR3 spans 12 residues. CDR3 in amino acids: CASEPRGNIQYF. In DNA, the CDR3 is TGTGCCAGCGAACCCAGGGGAAACATTCAGTACTTC.

This sequence joins TRBV7-9 and TRBJ2-3; maybe TRBD1 (6 bases). Germline V CDR1 and CDR2: SEHNR, FQNEAQ (reference sequence). The CDR3 runs 12 residues. With 5 bases removed from V and 5 bases from J, the gap between germline ends came to 8 bases. CDR3 sequence reads: CASSQGGDTQYF. The DNA for the CDR3 is TGTGCCAGCAGCCAAGGGGGAGATACGCAGTATTTT.

This clone was found a few times. At one boundary the junction diverges from the germline segment, which might be a read error. The chain couples TRBV29-1 to TRBJ1-2; no reliable D call. CDR3 length equals 11 residues. The germline CDR1 and CDR2 sequences are SQVTM and ANQGSEA. This CDR3 is CSVEEVVDSAF. In DNA form, the CDR3 reads TGCAGCGTTGAAGAAGTTGTCGACTCAGCCTTC.

The rearrangement links TRBV7-6 to TRBJ2-3; D is possibly TRBD2 (6 bases). V lost 5 bases, J lost 2 bases, and 17 bases lay in between. Germline V lookup: CDR1 SGHVS, CDR2 FNYEAQ. CDR3 length equals 16 residues. This CDR3 is CASSLWAGLSTDTQYF. In nucleotides, the CDR3 is TGTGCCAGCAGCCTGTGGGCGGGACTTTCCACAGATACGCAGTATTTT.

This clone was recorded once. The V gene is TRBV7-6, the J gene TRBJ2-1; the D is unclear. V lost 1 base and J 9 bases, leaving 7 bases between the germline ends. The CDR3 is 12 amino acids. Germline lookup yields CDR1 SGHVS and CDR2 FNYEAQ. This chain's CDR3 is CASSLGTSEQFF. In DNA, the CDR3 is TGTGCCAGCAGCTTAGGAACCAGTGAGCAGTTCTTC.

The table lists this clone with a count of one. The chain is built from TRBV2 and TRBJ2-3; D possibly corresponds to TRBD2 (5 bases). Germline V lookup: CDR1 SNHLY, CDR2 FYNNEI. The CDR3 runs 12 residues. V was trimmed by 8 bases and J by 2 bases, leaving 8 bases between them. The CDR3 bases are TGTGCCAGCGCGGGCCTCACAGATACGCAGTATTTT. This encodes CASAGLTDTQYF.

The rearrangement links TRBV7-2 to TRBJ2-1; the D gene is possibly TRBD2 (5 bases). Trimming stripped 5 bases from V and 0 bases from J, with 8 bases between. From germline, CDR1 is SGHTA and CDR2 FQGNSA. This CDR3 is 14 amino acids long. The CDR3 region has the DNA TGTGCCAGCAGCGAGGACTCCTCCTACAATGAGCAGTTCTTC. This codes for CASSEDSSYNEQFF.